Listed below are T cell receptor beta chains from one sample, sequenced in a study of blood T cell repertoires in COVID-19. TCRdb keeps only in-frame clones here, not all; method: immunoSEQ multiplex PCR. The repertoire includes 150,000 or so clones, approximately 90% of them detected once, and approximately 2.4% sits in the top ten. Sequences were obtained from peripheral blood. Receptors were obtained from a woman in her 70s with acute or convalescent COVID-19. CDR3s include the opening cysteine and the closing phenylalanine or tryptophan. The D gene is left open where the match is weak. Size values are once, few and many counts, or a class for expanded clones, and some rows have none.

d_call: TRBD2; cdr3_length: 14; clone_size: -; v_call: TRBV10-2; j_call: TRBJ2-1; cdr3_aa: CASWGLAGSSEQFF; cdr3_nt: TGCGCCTCCTGGGGGCTAGCGGGTTCCAGTGAGCAGTTCTTC
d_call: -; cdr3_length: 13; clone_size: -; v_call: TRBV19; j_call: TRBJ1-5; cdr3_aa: CASSTGGNQPQHF; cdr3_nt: TGTGCCAGTAGTACAGGGGGCAATCAGCCCCAGCATTTT
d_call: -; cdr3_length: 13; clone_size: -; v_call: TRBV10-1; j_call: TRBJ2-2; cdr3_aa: CASMDTNTGELFF; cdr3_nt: TGCGCCAGCATGGACACGAACACCGGGGAGCTGTTTTTT
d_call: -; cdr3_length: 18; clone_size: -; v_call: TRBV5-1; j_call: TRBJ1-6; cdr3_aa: CASSLGGSAGPNNSPLHF; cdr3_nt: TGCGCCAGCAGCTTGGGAGGGTCGGCGGGACCCAATAATTCACCCCTCCACTTT
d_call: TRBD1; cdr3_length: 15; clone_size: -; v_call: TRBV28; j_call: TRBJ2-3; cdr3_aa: CASSLRTGGRDTQYF; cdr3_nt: TGTGCCAGCAGTTTAAGGACAGGGGGTCGGGATACGCAGTATTTT
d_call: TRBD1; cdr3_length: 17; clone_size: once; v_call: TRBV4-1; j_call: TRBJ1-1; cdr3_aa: CASSQEGWRRGQTEAFF; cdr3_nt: TGCGCCAGCAGCCAAGAAGGTTGGCGCAGGGGGCAGACTGAAGCTTTCTTT
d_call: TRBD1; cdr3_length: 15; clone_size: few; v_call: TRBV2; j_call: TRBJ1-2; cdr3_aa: CASSDYGTGTYGYTF; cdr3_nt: TGTGCCAGCAGTGATTATGGGACAGGGACCTATGGCTACACCTTC
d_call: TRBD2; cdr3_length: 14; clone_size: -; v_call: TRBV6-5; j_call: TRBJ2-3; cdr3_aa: CASSLAGGPGTQYF; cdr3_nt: TGTGCCAGCAGTTTAGCGGGGGGGCCCGGTACGCAGTATTTT
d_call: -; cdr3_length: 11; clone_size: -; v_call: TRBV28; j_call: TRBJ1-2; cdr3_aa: CASSPDYGYTF; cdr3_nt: TGTGCCAGCAGCCCTGACTATGGCTACACCTTC
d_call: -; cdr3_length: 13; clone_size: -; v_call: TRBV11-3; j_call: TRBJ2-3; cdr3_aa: CASSQAGANTQYF; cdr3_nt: TGTGCCAGCAGCCAGGCGGGGGCGAATACGCAGTATTTT
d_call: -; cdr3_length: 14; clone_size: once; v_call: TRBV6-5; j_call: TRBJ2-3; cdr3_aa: CASSRLSNTDTQYF; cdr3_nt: TGTGCCAGCAGTCGGTTATCGAACACAGATACGCAGTATTTT
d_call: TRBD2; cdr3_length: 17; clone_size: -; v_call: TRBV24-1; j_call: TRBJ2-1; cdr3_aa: CATSGPPTSGGRNEQFF; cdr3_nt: TGTGCCACCAGTGGCCCTCCGACTAGCGGGGGGCGGAATGAGCAGTTCTTC
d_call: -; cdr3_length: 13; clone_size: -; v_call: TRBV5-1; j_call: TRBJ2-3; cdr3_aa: CASSFSGADTQYF; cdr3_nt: TGCGCCAGCAGCTTCTCCGGGGCAGATACGCAGTATTTT
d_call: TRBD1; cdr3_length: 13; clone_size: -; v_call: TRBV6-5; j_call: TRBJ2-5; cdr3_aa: CASNRGAGETQYF; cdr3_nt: TGTGCCAGCAACAGGGGGGCAGGAGAGACCCAGTACTTC
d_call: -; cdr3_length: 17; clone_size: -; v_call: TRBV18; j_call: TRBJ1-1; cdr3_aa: CASSPSGSATLNTEAFF; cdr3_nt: TGTGCCAGCTCACCATCAGGGTCGGCTACTTTGAACACTGAAGCTTTCTTT
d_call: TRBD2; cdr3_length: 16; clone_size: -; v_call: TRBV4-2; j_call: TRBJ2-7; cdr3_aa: CASSQDNGLAGGSQYF; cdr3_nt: TGTGCCAGCAGCCAAGATAATGGGCTAGCGGGGGGCTCACAATACTTC
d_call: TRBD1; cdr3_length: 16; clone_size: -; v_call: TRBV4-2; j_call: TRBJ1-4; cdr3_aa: CASSQLTGTGGRKLFF; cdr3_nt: TGTGCCAGCAGCCAATTGACCGGGACAGGGGGACGTAAACTGTTTTTT
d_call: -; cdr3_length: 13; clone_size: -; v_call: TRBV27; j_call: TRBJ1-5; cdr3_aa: CASSLKERQPQHF; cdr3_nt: TGTGCCAGCAGTTTGAAGGAGAGGCAGCCCCAGCATTTT
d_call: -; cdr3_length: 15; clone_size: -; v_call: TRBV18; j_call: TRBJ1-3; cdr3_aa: CASSPGADSGNTIYF; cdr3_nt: TGTGCCAGCTCCCCAGGGGCAGACTCTGGAAACACCATATATTTT
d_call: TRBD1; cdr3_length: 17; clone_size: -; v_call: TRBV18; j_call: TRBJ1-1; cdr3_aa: CASSLTIRDRSGTEAFF; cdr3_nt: TGTGCCAGCTCCCTAACGATCCGGGACAGGTCCGGCACTGAAGCTTTCTTT
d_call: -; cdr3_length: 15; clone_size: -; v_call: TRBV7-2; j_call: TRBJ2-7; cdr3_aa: CASSSESRGTHEQYF; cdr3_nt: TGTGCCAGCAGCTCAGAAAGTCGGGGGACCCACGAGCAGTACTTC
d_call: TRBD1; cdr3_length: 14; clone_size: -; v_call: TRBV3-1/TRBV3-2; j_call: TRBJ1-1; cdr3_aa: CASSQDLRGAEAFF; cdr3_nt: TGTGCCAGCAGCCAAGACCTCAGGGGGGCTGAAGCTTTCTTT
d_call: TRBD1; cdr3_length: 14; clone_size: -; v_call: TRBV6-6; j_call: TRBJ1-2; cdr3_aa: CASSYSGQGNGYTF; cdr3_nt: TGTGCCAGCAGTTACTCGGGACAGGGGAATGGCTACACCTTC
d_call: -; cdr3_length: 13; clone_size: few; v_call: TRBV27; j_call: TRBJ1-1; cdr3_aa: CASSFRGNTEAFF; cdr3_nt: TGTGCCAGCAGTTTCCGGGGGAACACTGAAGCTTTCTTT
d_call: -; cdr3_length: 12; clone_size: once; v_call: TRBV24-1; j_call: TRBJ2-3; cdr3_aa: CATRGSTDTQYF; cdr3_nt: TGTGCCACACGCGGCTCCACAGATACGCAGTATTTT
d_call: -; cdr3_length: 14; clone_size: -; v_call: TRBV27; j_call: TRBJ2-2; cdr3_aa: CASSPAEVTGELFF; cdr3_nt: TGTGCCAGCAGTCCCGCCGAGGTCACCGGGGAGCTGTTTTTT
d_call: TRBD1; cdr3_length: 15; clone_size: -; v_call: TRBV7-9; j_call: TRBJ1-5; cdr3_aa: CASSLGGTGYQPQHF; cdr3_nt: TGTGCCAGCAGCTTAGGCGGGACAGGCTATCAGCCCCAGCATTTT
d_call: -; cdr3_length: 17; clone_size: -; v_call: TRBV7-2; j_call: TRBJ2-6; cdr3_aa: CASSLVITGSGANVLTF; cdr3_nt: TGTGCCAGCAGCTTAGTAATTACAGGGTCTGGGGCCAACGTCCTGACTTTC
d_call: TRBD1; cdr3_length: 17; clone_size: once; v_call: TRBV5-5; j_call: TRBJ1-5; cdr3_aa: CASSSGKGTGPNQPQHF; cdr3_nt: TGTGCCAGCAGCTCCGGGAAGGGGACAGGGCCCAATCAGCCCCAGCATTTT
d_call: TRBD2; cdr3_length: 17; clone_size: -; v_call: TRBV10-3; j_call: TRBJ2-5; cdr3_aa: CAIQDSGTSGGVKTQYF; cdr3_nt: TGTGCCATACAGGACAGTGGGACTAGCGGGGGGGTGAAGACCCAGTACTTC
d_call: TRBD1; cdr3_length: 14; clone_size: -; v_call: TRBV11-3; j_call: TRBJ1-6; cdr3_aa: CASSTGQGDSPLHF; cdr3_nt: TGTGCCAGCAGCACGGGACAGGGAGACTCACCCCTCCACTTT
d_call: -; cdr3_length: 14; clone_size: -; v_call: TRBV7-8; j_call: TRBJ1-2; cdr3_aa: CASSLAYRNYGYTF; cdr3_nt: TGTGCCAGCAGCTTAGCCTACAGGAACTATGGCTACACCTTC
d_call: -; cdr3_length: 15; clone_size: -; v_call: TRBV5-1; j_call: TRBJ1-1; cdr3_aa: CASSPLWQMNTEAFF; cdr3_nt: TGCGCCAGCAGCCCGCTTTGGCAGATGAACACTGAAGCTTTCTTT
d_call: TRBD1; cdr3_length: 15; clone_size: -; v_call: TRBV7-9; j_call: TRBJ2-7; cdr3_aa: CASSPPGQGTYEQYF; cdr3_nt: TGTGCCAGCAGCCCCCCGGGACAGGGGACCTACGAGCAGTACTTC
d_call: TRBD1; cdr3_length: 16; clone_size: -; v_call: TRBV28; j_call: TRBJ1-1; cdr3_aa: CASRYKSGSGGTEAFF; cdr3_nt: TGTGCCAGCAGGTATAAATCAGGGTCAGGGGGGACTGAAGCTTTCTTT
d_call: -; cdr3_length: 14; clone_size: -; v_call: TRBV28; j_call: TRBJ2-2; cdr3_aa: CASSLPRVTGELFF; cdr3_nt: TGTGCCAGCAGTTTACCCAGGGTTACCGGGGAGCTGTTTTTT
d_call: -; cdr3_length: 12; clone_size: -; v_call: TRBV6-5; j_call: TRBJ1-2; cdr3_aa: CASRTTGSGYTF; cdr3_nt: TGTGCCAGCAGAACTACAGGGTCGGGCTACACCTTC
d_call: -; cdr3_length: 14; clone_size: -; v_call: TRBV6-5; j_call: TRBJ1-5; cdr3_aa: CASILSAGAQPQHF; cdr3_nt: TGTGCCAGCATTTTGTCGGCAGGGGCCCAGCCCCAGCATTTT
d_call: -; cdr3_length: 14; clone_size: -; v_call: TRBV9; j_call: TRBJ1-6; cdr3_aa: CASSVAAGASPLHF; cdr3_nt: TGTGCCAGCAGCGTAGCCGCGGGGGCTTCACCCCTCCACTTT
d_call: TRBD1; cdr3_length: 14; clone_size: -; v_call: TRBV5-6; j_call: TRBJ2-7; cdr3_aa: CASRYGTGGSRQYF; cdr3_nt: TGTGCCAGCAGATACGGGACAGGTGGTAGTAGGCAGTACTTC
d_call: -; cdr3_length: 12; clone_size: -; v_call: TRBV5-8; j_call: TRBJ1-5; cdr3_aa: CASSFRGQPQHF; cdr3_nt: TGTGCCAGCAGCTTTAGGGGACAGCCCCAGCATTTT
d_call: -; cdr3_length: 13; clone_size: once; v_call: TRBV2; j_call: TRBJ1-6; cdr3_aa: CASRPRGNSPLHF; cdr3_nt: TGTGCCAGCAGACCCCGGGGGAATTCACCCCTCCACTTT
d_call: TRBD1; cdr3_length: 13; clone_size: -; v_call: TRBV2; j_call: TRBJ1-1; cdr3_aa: CASNRGMNTEAFF; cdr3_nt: TGTGCCAGCAACAGGGGCATGAACACTGAAGCTTTCTTT
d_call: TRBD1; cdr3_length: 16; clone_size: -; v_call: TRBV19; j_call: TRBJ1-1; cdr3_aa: CASSIRDRGPSTEAFF; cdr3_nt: TGTGCCAGTAGTATTAGGGACAGGGGGCCCAGCACTGAAGCTTTCTTT
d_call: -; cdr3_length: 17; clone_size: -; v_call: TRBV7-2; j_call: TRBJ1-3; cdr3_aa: CASSALPGGSSGNTIYF; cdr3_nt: TGTGCCAGCAGCGCGTTGCCCGGGGGAAGCTCTGGAAACACCATATATTTT
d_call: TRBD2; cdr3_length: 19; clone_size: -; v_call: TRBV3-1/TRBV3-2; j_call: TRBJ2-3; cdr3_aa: CASSLLIHLAGGPTDTQYF; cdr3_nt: TGTGCCAGCAGCCTTCTTATTCACCTAGCGGGGGGGCCGACAGATACGCAGTATTTT
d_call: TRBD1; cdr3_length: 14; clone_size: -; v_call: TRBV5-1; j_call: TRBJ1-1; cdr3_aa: CASSLGDRVSEAFF; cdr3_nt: TGCGCCAGCAGCTTGGGGGACAGGGTGTCTGAAGCTTTCTTT
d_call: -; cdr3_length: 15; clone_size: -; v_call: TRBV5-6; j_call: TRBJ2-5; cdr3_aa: CASSLVAGRRETQYF; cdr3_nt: TGTGCCAGCAGCTTGGTGGCAGGGCGTCGGGAGACCCAGTACTTC